The 29 T cell receptor beta chains in this list originate from one sample, sequenced in a study of blood T cells in healthy people across ages. A J-beta primer mix and a sample-barcoded 5' primer were used in a second PCR of roughly 6 to 12 cycles. TCRdb redid the calling of the 5' RACE reads with MiXCR, one entry per CDR3 protein. The repertoire holds about 780,000 distinct CDR3 sequences, with less than 60% as singletons. Sequencing was done on a sample of blood. The receptors originated from a man aged 80 or over in good health.

This clonotype showed up just once. The genes are TRBV4-3 and TRBJ1-6, with a weak D call TRBD1 (5 bases). V shed 1 base and J shed 5 bases, with 9 bases lying between them. Per germline, CDR1 LGHNA and CDR2 YSLEER. CDR3 length: 15 residues. In DNA, the CDR3 is TGCGCCAGCAGCCAAGGGGGGGATAATAATTCACCCCTCCACTTT. Its translation is CASSQGGDNNSPLHF.

This clonotype was picked up one time. This chain uses TRBV20-1 with TRBJ2-3; 8 nucleotides line up with TRBD2. The CDR3 runs 16 residues. Germline CDR1 reads DFQATT; CDR2 reads SNEGSKA (reference sequence). V dropped 3 bases and J dropped 2; count of bases not matched to a gene: 10. The CDR3 spells CSASGGARFSTDTQYF. DNA of the CDR3: TGCAGTGCTAGCGGGGGGGCCCGGTTCTCCACAGATACGCAGTATTTT.

This chain joins TRBV9 and TRBJ1-2, with D uncertain. The germline V gene has CDR1 SGDLS and CDR2 YYNGEE. This CDR3 has 14 amino acids. V lost 2 bases and J 6 bases, leaving 14 bases between the germline ends. The CDR3 DNA reads TGTGCCAGCAGCGTGGGCGTACGGCTAAATGGCTACACCTTC. Translating it yields CASSVGVRLNGYTF.

This chain links TRBV5-5 with TRBJ1-2, with D maybe TRBD1 (5 bases). V dropped 2 bases and J dropped 6 bases, with 11 bases sitting between them. CDR3 size: 13 residues. Germline CDR1 is SGHKS and CDR2 is YYEKEE (reference sequence). This CDR3 is CASSFEGRDGYTF. DNA of the CDR3: TGTGCCAGCAGCTTCGAGGGGCGAGATGGCTACACCTTC.

The chain links TRBV5-6 to TRBJ2-5; D is possibly TRBD2 (6 bases). Germline loops: CDR1 SGHDT, CDR2 YYEEEE. This CDR3 is built from 15 residues. V shed 4 bases and J shed 11 bases, with 24 bases lying between them. CDR3 sequence reads: CASSLTLLANHEQYF. The CDR3 bases are TGTGCCAGCAGCCTAACTCTTCTAGCGAACCATGAGCAGTACTTC.

This clonotype appeared a few times. This chain links TRBV9 with TRBJ2-5; 8 nucleotides align to TRBD2. After removal of 4 bases from V and 2 bases from J, the junction contained 7 bases not matched to a gene. The CDR3 consists of 15 residues. Germline values: CDR1 SGDLS, CDR2 YYNGEE. The chain's CDR3 is CASSMTRGEQETQYF. As DNA, the CDR3 is TGTGCCAGCAGCATGACGCGGGGGGAACAAGAGACCCAGTACTTC.

This clonotype has a handful of counts. V usage is TRBV9 and J usage is TRBJ2-1; tentative D call: TRBD2 (6 bases). The length of the CDR3 is 14 residues. Germline CDR1 SGDLS, CDR2 YYNGEE. Trimming pared 3 bases from V and 5 bases from J, leaving 12 bases between. The CDR3 nucleotides read TGTGCCAGCAGCGCGGGGGACCCCGACAATGAGCAGTTCTTC. It codes for CASSAGDPDNEQFF.

The chain has TRBV20-1 and TRBJ2-1; 8 bases agree with TRBD2. The trim removed 1 base at V and 5 bases at J, leaving 4 bases unmatched. CDR1 and CDR2 (germline): DFQATT, SNEGSKA (reference sequence). The CDR3 covers 14 residues. CDR3 nucleotides: TGCAGTGCTAGAGTCGGGAGGGCCCACAATGAGCAGTTCTTC. Translated, it gives CSARVGRAHNEQFF.

The sample holds a few counts of this clonotype. This sequence joins TRBV20-1 and TRBJ2-3; D assignment may be TRBD1 or TRBD2 (6 bases each). CDR3 length equals 14 residues. Germline V CDR1 and CDR2: DFQATT, SNEGSKA (reference sequence). Trimming shortened V by 4 bases and J by 2 bases, and 13 bases separated the two germline ends. For the CDR3, the DNA is TGCAGTGCTACGGGGGCGGGAAACACAGATACGCAGTATTTT. Translation: CSATGAGNTDTQYF.

Ten or more counts support this clonotype. The V gene is TRBV9, the J gene TRBJ2-1, with D perhaps being TRBD1 or TRBD2 (5 bases each). Germline-derived CDR1 and CDR2 are SGDLS and YYNGEE. V was clipped by 7 bases and J by 6 bases, with 14 bases between them. This CDR3 contains 13 residues. CDR3: CASARGPSNEQFF. The DNA of the CDR3 is TGTGCCAGCGCACGGGGCCCCAGCAATGAGCAGTTCTTC.

The chain has TRBV12-3 or TRBV12-4 and TRBJ2-3; 9 bases agree with TRBD2. This CDR3 is built from 15 residues. The J segment lost 3 bases and the V segment lost 6 bases, leaving 7 bases of the junction unmatched. The CDR3 here is CASSRISGGTDTQYF. The CDR3 region has the DNA TGTGCCAGCAGCCGAATCAGCGGGGGGACAGATACGCAGTATTTT.

This clonotype was recorded many times. The J gene is TRBJ2-3, the V gene TRBV20-1; D ambiguous. The CDR3 consists of 11 residues. Germline V lookup: CDR1 DFQATT, CDR2 SNEGSKA (reference sequence). The CDR3 coding sequence is TGCAGCCCGAGACTCACAGATACGCAGTATTTT. This encodes CSPRLTDTQYF.

A note on this clonotype: This may be a read error: a much more frequent sequence differs by one nucleotide. The chain uses TRBV12-3 or TRBV12-4 and TRBJ2-1, with D possibly being TRBD2 (5 bases). The better agreement between TRBJ2-7 and the DNA end casts doubt on the J call. The CDR3 is made up of 15 amino acids. CDR3 DNA sequence: TGTGCCAGCAGTTTACGGGATAGATCCTACAATGAGCAGTACTTC. Translation: CASSLRDRSYNEQYF.

In this sample, this clonotype turned up once. This chain connects TRBV5-1 to TRBJ2-2; D is ambiguous. Germline V lookup: CDR1 SGHRS, CDR2 YFSETQ. CDR3 length: 15 amino acids. Trimming pared 0 bases from V and 5 bases from J, leaving 11 bases between. CDR3 residues: CASSLGTSRTGELFF. CDR3 nucleotides: TGCGCCAGCAGCTTGGGCACATCTAGGACCGGGGAGCTGTTTTTT.

The rearrangement joins TRBV20-1 to TRBJ1-4; D may be TRBD1 (5 bases). Germline V gives CDR1 DFQATT, CDR2 SNEGSKA (reference sequence). V dropped 6 bases and J dropped 3 bases, with 11 bases sitting between them. This CDR3 spans 13 amino acids. CDR3 sequence reads: CSASGQANEKLFF. The CDR3, as DNA: TGCAGTGCCTCAGGGCAGGCTAATGAAAAACTGTTTTTT.

This clonotype was observed a few times. The rearrangement joins TRBV25-1 to TRBJ1-1; possibly TRBD1 for D (5 bases). Germline V gene lookup returns CDR1 MGHDK and CDR2 SYGVNS. This CDR3 contains 14 residues. V was clipped by 3 bases and J by 10 bases, with 18 bases between them. The CDR3 bases are TGTGCCAGCAGTGACGCCAGGGAAGGCGCTGGAGCTTTCTTT. Residues: CASSDAREGAGAFF.

The V call is TRBV4-3, the J call TRBJ2-4; TRBD2 might be the D (5 bases). Judging by the DNA end, TRBJ2-5 fits better; the J call may be wrong. The germline V gene encodes CDR1 LGHNA and CDR2 YSLEER. The CDR3 is 16 amino acids. CDR3 DNA: TGCGCCAGCAGCCCCGGTGGGAGACCTTCTCAAGAGACCCAGTACTTC. Translating gives CASSPGGRPSQETQYF.

With regard to this clonotype: An end of the junction does not agree with germline; a read error may underlie this. This sequence joins TRBV5-1 and TRBJ2-1; 8 bases align to TRBD2. This CDR3 contains 15 residues. Germline V gene sequence: CDR1 SGHRS, CDR2 YFSETQ. The CDR3 nucleotides read TGCGCCAGCAGCTTGGTAGCGGGGTCCTTCAATGAGCAGTTCTTC. It codes for CASSLVAGSFNEQFF.

The chain uses TRBV3-1 and TRBJ2-7; tentative D call: TRBD2 (6 bases). The V and J ends lost 4 bases and 9 bases respectively, with 19 bases between them. The length of the CDR3 is 14 residues. Germline V gene data show CDR1 as LGHDT and CDR2 as YNNKEL (reference sequence). The CDR3 is CASSLGRILDGQYF. The CDR3 DNA reads TGTGCCAGCAGCCTAGGGAGGATTCTGGACGGGCAGTACTTC.

The chain joins TRBV2 to TRBJ2-1; 9 bases match TRBD1. CDR1 and CDR2 (germline): SNHLY, FYNNEI. V was pared by 6 bases and J by 5 bases, with 8 bases of the junction left unmatched. The CDR3 runs to 15 residues. CDR3 sequence reads: CASSLGTGFDNEQFF. The CDR3 bases are TGTGCCAGCAGCCTCGGGACAGGGTTCGACAATGAGCAGTTCTTC.

This clonotype was seen a handful of times. The chain links TRBV20-1 to TRBJ1-1; D is undetermined. The CDR3 sequence is 12 residues long. CDR1 and CDR2 (germline): DFQATT, SNEGSKA (reference sequence). V lost 6 bases to trimming and J lost 2 bases, with 10 bases between them. The CDR3 spells CSAEYTNTEAFF. CDR3 nucleotide sequence: TGCAGTGCAGAGTACACTAACACTGAAGCTTTCTTT.

The chain combines TRBV29-1 with TRBJ2-7; D might be TRBD1 or TRBD2, each matching 5 bases. V was shortened by 5 bases and J by 7 bases, with 18 bases between the two germline ends. Germline CDR1 reads SQVTM; CDR2 reads ANQGSEA. The CDR3 runs to 13 residues. The CDR3 loop is CSVPGPRIGEQYF. The CDR3 DNA reads TGCAGCGTTCCGGGACCTCGGATTGGAGAGCAGTACTTC.

This sequence joins TRBV29-1 and TRBJ1-2; no clear D. Trimming removed 6 bases from V and 3 bases from J, with 5 bases in between. Germline assignment: CDR1 SQVTM and CDR2 ANQGSEA. The CDR3 is 10 amino acids. CDR3 in amino acids: CSVSDYGYTF. The CDR3 DNA reads as TGCAGCGTATCTGACTATGGCTACACCTTC.

The J gene is TRBJ2-5, the V gene TRBV27; 7 nucleotides line up with TRBD2. There are 15 residues in the CDR3. Germline CDR1 and CDR2: MNHEY and SMNVEV (reference sequence). V lost 4 bases and J lost 3; bases outside the gene matches: 8. This CDR3 reads CASSSISGRKETQYF. The CDR3 DNA sequence: TGTGCCAGCAGTTCGATTTCCGGGAGGAAAGAGACCCAGTACTTC.

The gene calls are TRBV7-2 and TRBJ2-2; D might be TRBD2 (6 bases). This CDR3 is built from 15 residues. Germline V gene lookup returns CDR1 SGHTA and CDR2 FQGNSA. V was trimmed by 5 bases and J by 0 bases, leaving 10 bases between them. For the CDR3, the DNA is TGTGCCAGCAGCCGCCCTAGCGCGAACACCGGGGAGCTGTTTTTT. It is translated as CASSRPSANTGELFF.

The chain uses TRBV28 and TRBJ2-5; no firm D call. This CDR3 is 15 amino acids long. Germline V lookup: CDR1 MDHEN, CDR2 SYDVKM. The V end lost 2 bases, the J end lost 0 bases, and 10 bases lay between the germline ends. CDR3: CASSLLSLDQETQYF. The CDR3 coding sequence is TGTGCCAGCAGTTTACTCTCCCTAGACCAAGAGACCCAGTACTTC. The full variable domain, in which reference TRBV28 and TRBJ2-5 provide the parts outside the CDR3, is DVKVTQSSRYLVKRTGEKVFLECVQDMDHENMFWYRQDPGLGLRLIYFSYDVKMKEKGDIPEGYSVSREKKERFSLILESASTNQTSMYLCASSLLSLDQETQYFGPGTRLLVL.

The chain links TRBV28 to TRBJ1-2, with TRBD1 matching 9 bases. The CDR3 totals 15 residues. V was clipped by 6 bases and J by 4 bases; unmatched bases: 9. Germline CDR1 MDHEN, CDR2 SYDVKM. The CDR3 is CASRKQGAIGYGYTF. CDR3 sequence (DNA): TGTGCCAGCAGAAAACAGGGGGCCATAGGCTATGGCTACACCTTC.

This chain joins TRBV10-3 and TRBJ2-7; TRBD2 matches at 11 bases. Germline values: CDR1 ENHRY, CDR2 SYGVKD. This CDR3 is 15 amino acids long. V trimming: 3 bases; J trimming: 2 bases; junction bases outside the gene matches: 3. The DNA of the CDR3 is TGTGCCATCAGTGACTCTAGCGGGGGGACCTACGAGCAGTACTTC. It yields the protein CAISDSSGGTYEQYF.

The rearrangement joins TRBV6-1 to TRBJ2-1, with TRBD2 identical over 9 bases. CDR1 and CDR2 from the germline V gene are MNHNS and SASEGT. This CDR3 spans 18 amino acids. V lost 3 bases, J lost 4 bases, and 13 bases stayed unmatched. The CDR3 sequence: CASSDSFRASGKYNEQFF. The CDR3 DNA is TGTGCCAGCAGTGATAGTTTCCGGGCTAGCGGGAAATACAATGAGCAGTTCTTC.